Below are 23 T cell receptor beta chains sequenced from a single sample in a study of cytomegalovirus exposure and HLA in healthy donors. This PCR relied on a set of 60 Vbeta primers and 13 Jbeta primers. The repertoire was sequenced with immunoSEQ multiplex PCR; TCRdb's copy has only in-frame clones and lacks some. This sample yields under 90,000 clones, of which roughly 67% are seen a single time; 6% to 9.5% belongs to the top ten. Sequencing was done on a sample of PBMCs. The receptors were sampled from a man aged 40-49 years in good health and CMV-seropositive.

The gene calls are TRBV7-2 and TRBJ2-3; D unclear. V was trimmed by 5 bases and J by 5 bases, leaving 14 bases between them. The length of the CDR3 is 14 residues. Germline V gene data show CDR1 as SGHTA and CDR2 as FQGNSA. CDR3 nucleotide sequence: TGTGCCAGCAGCCCCCCGCTCTCACAAGATACGCAGTATTTT. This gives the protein CASSPPLSQDTQYF.

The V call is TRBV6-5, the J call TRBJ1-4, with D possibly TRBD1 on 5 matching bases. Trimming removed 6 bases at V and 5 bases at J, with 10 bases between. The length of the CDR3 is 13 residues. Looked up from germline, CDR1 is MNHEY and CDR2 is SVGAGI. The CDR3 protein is CASSSHRNEKLFF. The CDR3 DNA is TGTGCCAGCAGCTCTCACAGGAATGAAAAACTGTTTTTT.

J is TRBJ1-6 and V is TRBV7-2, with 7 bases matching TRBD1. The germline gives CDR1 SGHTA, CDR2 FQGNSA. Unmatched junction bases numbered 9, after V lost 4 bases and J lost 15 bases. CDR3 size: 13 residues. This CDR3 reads CASSSQGWGILHF. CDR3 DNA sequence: TGTGCCAGCAGCTCACAGGGGTGGGGGATCCTCCACTTT. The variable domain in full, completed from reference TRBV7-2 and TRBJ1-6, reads GAGVSQSPSNKVTEKGKDVELRCDPISGHTALYWYRQSLGQGLEFLIYFQGNSAPDKSGLPSDRFSAERTGGSVSTLTIQRTQQEDSAVYLCASSSQGWGILHFGNGTRLTVT.

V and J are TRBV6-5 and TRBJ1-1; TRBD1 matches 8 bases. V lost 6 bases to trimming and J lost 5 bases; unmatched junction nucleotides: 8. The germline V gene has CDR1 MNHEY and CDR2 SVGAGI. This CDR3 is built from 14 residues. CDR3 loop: CASRETGGWTEAFF. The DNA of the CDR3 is TGTGCCAGCAGGGAAACAGGGGGTTGGACTGAAGCTTTCTTT.

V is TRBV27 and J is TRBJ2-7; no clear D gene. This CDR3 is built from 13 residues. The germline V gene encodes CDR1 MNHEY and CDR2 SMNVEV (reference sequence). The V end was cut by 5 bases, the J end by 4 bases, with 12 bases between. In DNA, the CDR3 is TGTGCCAGCAGTGCCCAATCGCGGTACGAGCAGTACTTC. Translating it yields CASSAQSRYEQYF.

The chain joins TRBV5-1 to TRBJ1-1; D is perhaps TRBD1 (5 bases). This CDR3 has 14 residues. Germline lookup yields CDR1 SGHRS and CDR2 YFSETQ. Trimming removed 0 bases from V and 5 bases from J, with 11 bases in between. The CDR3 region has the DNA TGCGCCAGCAGCTTGGGGGGGGTTGGGACTGAAGCTTTCTTT. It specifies CASSLGGVGTEAFF.

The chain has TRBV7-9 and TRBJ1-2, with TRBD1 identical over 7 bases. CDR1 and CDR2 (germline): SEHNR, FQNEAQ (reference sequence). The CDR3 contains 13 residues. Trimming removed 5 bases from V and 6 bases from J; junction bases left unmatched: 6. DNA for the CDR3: TGTGCCAGCAGCCGACAGGGAGTCAATGGCTACACCTTC. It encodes CASSRQGVNGYTF.

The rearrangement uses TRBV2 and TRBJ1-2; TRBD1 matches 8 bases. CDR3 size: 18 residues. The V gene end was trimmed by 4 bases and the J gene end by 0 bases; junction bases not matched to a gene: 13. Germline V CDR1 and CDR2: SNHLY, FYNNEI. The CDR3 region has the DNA TGTGCCAGCAGTGGCAGGACAGGGAAACCCCTTACTAACTATGGCTACACCTTC. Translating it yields CASSGRTGKPLTNYGYTF.

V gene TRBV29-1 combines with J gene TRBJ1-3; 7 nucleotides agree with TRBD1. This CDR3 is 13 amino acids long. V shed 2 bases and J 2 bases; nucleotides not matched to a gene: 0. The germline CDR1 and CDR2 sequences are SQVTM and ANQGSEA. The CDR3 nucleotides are TGCAGCGTTGAAAGGGGGCCTGGAAACACCATATATTTT. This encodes CSVERGPGNTIYF. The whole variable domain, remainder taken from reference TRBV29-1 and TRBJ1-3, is SAVISQKPSRDICQRGTSLTIQCQVDSQVTMMFWYRQQPGQSLTLIATANQGSEATYESGFVIDKFPISRPNLTFSTLTVSNMSPEDSSIYLCSVERGPGNTIYFGEGSWLTVV.

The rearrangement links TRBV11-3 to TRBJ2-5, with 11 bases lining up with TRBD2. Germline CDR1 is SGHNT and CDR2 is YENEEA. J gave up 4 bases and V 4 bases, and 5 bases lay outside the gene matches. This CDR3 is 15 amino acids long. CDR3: CASSYSGTSGETQYF. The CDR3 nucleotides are TGTGCCAGCAGCTATTCCGGGACTAGCGGAGAGACCCAGTACTTC.

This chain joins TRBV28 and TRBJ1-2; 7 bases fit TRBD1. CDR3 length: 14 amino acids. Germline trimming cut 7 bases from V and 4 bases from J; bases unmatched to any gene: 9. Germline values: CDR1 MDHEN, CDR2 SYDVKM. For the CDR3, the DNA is TGTGCCAGCACCATGGGGACAGATCTCTATGGCTACACCTTC. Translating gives CASTMGTDLYGYTF.

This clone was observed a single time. The CDR3 bases are TGTGCCAGCAGCCCCGTAAGGGCAGGGGAGACCCAGTACTTC. Protein: CASSPVRAGETQYF. The chain employs TRBV9 and TRBJ2-5; D may be TRBD1 (5 bases). The CDR3 sequence is 14 residues long. CDR1 is SGDLS and CDR2 is YYNGEE in the germline V gene. V was shortened by 4 bases and J by 5 bases, with 15 bases between the two germline ends.

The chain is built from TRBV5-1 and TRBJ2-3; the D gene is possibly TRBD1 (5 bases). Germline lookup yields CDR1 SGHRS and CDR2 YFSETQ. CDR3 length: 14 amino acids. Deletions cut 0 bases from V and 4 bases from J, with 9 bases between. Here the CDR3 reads CASSLDRLADTQYF. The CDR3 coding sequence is TGCGCCAGCAGCTTGGACAGGTTAGCAGATACGCAGTATTTT.

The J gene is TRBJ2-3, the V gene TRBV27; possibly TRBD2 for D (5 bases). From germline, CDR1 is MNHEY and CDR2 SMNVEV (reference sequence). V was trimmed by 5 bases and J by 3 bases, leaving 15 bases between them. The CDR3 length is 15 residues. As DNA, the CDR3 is TGTGCCAGCAGTCATGAGGGAAGGTATACAGATACGCAGTATTTT. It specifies CASSHEGRYTDTQYF.

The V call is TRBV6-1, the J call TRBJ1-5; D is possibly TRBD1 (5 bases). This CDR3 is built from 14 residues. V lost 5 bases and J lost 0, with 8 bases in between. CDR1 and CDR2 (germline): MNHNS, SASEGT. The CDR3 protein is CASSPQGSNQPQHF. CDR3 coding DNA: TGTGCCAGCAGTCCCCAGGGTAGCAATCAGCCCCAGCATTTT.

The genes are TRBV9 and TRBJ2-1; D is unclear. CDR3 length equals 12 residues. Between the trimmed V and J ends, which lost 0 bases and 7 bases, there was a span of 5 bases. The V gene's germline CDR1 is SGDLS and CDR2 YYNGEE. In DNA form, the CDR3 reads TGTGCCAGCAGCGTAGACAGTAATGAGCAGTTCTTC. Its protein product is CASSVDSNEQFF.

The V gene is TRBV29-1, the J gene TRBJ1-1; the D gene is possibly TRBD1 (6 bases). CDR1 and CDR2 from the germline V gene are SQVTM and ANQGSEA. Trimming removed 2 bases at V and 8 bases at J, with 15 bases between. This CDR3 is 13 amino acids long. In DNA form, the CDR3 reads TGCAGCGTTGAAAGCCAGGGGATAGGGGAAGCTTTCTTT. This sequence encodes CSVESQGIGEAFF.

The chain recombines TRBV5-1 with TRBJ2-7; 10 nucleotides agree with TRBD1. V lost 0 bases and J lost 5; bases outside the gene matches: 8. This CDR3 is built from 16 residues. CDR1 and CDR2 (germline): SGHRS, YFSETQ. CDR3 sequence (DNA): TGCGCCAGCAGCTTGGGGTACCGGACAGGGGGTCACGAGCAGTACTTC. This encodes CASSLGYRTGGHEQYF.

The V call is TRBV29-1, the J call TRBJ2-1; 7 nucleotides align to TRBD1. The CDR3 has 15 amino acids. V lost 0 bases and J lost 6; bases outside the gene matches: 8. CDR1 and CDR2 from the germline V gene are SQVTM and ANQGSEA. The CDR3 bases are TGCAGCGTTGAAGATAAATGGGGACAGCGCAATGAGCAGTTCTTC. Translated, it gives CSVEDKWGQRNEQFF.

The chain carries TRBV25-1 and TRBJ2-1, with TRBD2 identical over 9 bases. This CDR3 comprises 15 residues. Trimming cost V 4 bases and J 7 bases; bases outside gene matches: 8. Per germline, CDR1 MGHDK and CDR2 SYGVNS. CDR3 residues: CASSGASGDTNEQFF. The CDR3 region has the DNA TGTGCCAGCAGTGGCGCTAGCGGGGACACAAATGAGCAGTTCTTC.

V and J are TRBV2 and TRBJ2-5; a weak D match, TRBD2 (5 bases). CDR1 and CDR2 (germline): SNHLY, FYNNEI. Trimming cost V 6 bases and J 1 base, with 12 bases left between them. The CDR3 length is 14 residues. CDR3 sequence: CASSTRTSQETQYF. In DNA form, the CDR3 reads TGTGCCAGCAGCACACGGACTTCCCAAGAGACCCAGTACTTC.

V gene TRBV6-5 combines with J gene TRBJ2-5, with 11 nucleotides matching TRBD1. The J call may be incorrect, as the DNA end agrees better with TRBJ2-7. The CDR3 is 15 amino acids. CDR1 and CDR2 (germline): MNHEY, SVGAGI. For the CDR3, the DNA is TGTGCCAGCAGTCAGAAGGACAGGGGGCCGTACGAGCAGTACTTC. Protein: CASSQKDRGPYEQYF.

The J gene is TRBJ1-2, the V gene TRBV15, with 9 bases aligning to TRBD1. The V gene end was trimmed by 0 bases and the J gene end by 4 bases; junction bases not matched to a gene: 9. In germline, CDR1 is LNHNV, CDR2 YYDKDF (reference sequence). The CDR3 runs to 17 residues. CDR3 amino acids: CATSREATGGSSYGYTF. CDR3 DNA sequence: TGTGCCACCAGCAGAGAGGCGACAGGGGGATCCTCCTATGGCTACACCTTC.